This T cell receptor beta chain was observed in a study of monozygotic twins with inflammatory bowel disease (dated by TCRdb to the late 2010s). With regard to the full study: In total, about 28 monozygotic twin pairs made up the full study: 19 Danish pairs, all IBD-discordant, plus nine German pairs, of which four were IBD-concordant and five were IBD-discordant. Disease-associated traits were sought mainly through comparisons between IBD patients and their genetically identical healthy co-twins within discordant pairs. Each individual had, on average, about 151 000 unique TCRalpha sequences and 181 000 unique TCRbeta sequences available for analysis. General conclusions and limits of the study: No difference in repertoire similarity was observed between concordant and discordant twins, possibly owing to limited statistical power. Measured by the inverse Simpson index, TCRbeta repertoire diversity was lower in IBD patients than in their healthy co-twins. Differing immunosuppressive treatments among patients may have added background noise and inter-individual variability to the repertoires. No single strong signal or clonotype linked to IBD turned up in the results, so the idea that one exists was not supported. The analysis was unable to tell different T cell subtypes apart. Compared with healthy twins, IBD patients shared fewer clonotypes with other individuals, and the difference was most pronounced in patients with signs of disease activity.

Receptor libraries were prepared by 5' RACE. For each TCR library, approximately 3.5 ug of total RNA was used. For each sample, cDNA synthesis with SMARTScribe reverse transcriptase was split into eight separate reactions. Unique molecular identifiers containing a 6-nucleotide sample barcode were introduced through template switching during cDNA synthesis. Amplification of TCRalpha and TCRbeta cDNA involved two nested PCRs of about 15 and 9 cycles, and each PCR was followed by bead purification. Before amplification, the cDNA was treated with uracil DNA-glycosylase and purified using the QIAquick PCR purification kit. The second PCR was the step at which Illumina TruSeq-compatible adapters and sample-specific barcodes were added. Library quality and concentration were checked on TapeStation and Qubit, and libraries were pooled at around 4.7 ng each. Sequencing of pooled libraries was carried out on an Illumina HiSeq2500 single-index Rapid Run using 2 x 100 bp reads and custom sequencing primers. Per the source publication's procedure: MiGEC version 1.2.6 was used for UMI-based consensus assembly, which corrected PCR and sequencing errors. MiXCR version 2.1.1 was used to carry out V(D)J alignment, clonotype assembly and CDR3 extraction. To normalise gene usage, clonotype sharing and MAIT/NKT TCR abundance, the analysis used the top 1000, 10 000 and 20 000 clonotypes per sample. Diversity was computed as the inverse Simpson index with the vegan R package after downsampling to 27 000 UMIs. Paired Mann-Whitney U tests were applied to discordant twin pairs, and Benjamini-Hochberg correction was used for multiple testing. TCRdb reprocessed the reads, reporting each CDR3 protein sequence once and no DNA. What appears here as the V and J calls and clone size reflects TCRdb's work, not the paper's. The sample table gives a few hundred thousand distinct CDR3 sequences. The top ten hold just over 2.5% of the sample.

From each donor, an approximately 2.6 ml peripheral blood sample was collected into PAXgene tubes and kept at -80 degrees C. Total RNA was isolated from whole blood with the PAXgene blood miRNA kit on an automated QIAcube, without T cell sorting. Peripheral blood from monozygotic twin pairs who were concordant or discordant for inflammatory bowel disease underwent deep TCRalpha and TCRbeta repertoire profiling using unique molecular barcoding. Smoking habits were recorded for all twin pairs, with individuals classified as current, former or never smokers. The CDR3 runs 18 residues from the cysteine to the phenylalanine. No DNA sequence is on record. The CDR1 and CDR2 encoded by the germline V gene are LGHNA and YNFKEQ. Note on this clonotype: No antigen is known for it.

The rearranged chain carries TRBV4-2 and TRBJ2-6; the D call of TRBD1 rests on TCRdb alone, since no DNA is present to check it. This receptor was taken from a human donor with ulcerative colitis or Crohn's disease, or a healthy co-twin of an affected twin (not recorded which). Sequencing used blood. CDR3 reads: CASSQEIPYRGEANVLTF.